The 29 T cell receptor beta chains in this list originate from one sample, sequenced in a study of blood T cells in healthy people across ages. A sample-barcoded 5' primer and a J-beta primer mix were used in a second PCR of about 7 to 12 cycles. MiXCR, run by TCRdb on the 5' RACE reads, gives a single entry per CDR3 protein. Here the sample spans 1.5 million to 1.9 million distinct CDR3 sequences, approximately 39% being singletons. Material for sequencing was blood. These receptors all come from a woman between 18 and 30 years old in good health.

This clonotype showed up just a few times. This sequence joins TRBV20-1 and TRBJ1-5; D perhaps matches TRBD1 (5 bases). Germline values: CDR1 DFQATT, CDR2 SNEGSKA (reference sequence). The CDR3 length is 15 residues. Trimming removed 1 base at V and 7 bases at J, with 17 bases between. CDR3 amino acids: CSARVGGLVDQPQHF. CDR3 DNA: TGCAGTGCTAGAGTGGGGGGACTCGTGGACCAGCCCCAGCATTTT.

The CDR3 sequence is CASTESGESANEQFF. The DNA for the CDR3 is TGTGCCAGCACGGAGTCGGGGGAGTCGGCCAATGAGCAGTTCTTC. The chain links TRBV2 to TRBJ2-1, with a tentative D call TRBD2 (6 bases). Between the trimmed V and J ends, which lost 7 bases and 6 bases, there was a span of 19 bases. The germline CDR1 and CDR2 sequences are SNHLY and FYNNEI. This CDR3 has 15 residues.

This clonotype was seen only a few times. J is TRBJ2-3 and V is TRBV2; D may be TRBD1 or TRBD2 (5 bases each). The length of the CDR3 is 15 residues. Trimming pared 3 bases from V and 0 bases from J, leaving 10 bases between. Germline V CDR1 and CDR2: SNHLY, FYNNEI. The CDR3 coding sequence is TGTGCCAGCAGTGAGGGGGATTCTAGCACAGATACGCAGTATTTT. Translating it yields CASSEGDSSTDTQYF.

This clonotype was recorded a few times. The J gene is TRBJ1-2, the V gene TRBV4-3; D may be TRBD1 (6 bases). V was trimmed by 0 bases and J by 3 bases, leaving 14 bases between them. Germline loops: CDR1 LGHNA, CDR2 YSLEER. The CDR3 totals 16 residues. CDR3 bases: TGCGCCAGCAGCCAAGATAGGGGGGGCTTCGACTATGGCTACACCTTC. Its translation is CASSQDRGGFDYGYTF.

V and J are TRBV30 and TRBJ2-5; D gene unclear. Germline CDR1 is GTSNPN and CDR2 is SVGIG (reference sequence). This CDR3 has 12 amino acids. Trimming pared 1 base from V and 3 bases from J, leaving 6 bases between. CDR3 loop: CAWSGGKETQYF. The CDR3 DNA reads as TGTGCCTGGAGTGGGGGAAAAGAGACCCAGTACTTC.

This clonotype appeared a few times. CDR3 bases: TGTGCCAGCAGCCTGGACAGAGAGCACTACGAGCAGTACTTC. Its translation: CASSLDREHYEQYF. The V call is TRBV7-2, the J call TRBJ2-5, with D perhaps TRBD1 (6 bases). The end of the DNA is better explained by TRBJ2-7, so the J call may be wrong. Germline lookup yields CDR1 SGHTA and CDR2 FQGNSA. CDR3 size: 14 residues.

This clonotype was seen repeatedly, ten times or more. A read error may account for a junction end that differs from germline. This chain uses TRBV3-1 with TRBJ2-3, with D uncertain. CDR1 is LGHDT and CDR2 is YNNKEL in the germline V gene (reference sequence). CDR3 size: 12 residues. DNA for the CDR3: TGCGCCAGCAGCCAAGACTCAGATACGCAGTATTTT. It specifies CASSQDSDTQYF.

This clonotype was picked up a small number of times. The V and J genes are TRBV4-3 and TRBJ2-3, with 8 nucleotides matching TRBD1. This CDR3 contains 17 residues. Looked up from germline, CDR1 is LGHNA and CDR2 is YSLEER. Germline trimming cut 0 bases from V and 7 bases from J; bases unmatched to any gene: 12. Here the CDR3 DNA reads TGCGCCAGCAGCCAAGATTGGACGACAGGGGAGTCTTATACGCAGTATTTT. It encodes CASSQDWTTGESYTQYF.

The chain links TRBV20-1 to TRBJ2-7, with a tentative D call TRBD1 (5 bases). Trimming removed 0 bases from V and 0 bases from J, with 15 bases in between. Germline lookup yields CDR1 DFQATT and CDR2 SNEGSKA (reference sequence). The CDR3 runs to 16 residues. The CDR3 DNA sequence: TGCAGTGCTAGAGACCCAGGGCACCCTAGCTCCTACGAGCAGTACTTC. Its protein is CSARDPGHPSSYEQYF.

The sample holds a few counts of this clonotype. The chain recombines TRBV7-2 with TRBJ2-6; no firm D call. CDR1 and CDR2 (germline): SGHTA, FQGNSA. CDR3 length equals 15 residues. The V end lost 8 bases, the J end lost 0 bases, and 11 bases lay between the germline ends. The CDR3 region is CASRLSPSGANVLTF. Here the CDR3 DNA reads TGTGCCAGCCGACTTTCTCCCTCTGGGGCCAACGTCCTGACTTTC.

This clonotype was recorded a few times. The chain couples TRBV7-9 to TRBJ2-5; 10 bases agree with TRBD2. Germline loops: CDR1 SEHNR, CDR2 FQNEAQ (reference sequence). The CDR3 is 16 amino acids. Germline trimming cut 3 bases from V and 2 bases from J; bases unmatched to any gene: 6. This chain's CDR3 is CASSFLLAGVQETQYF. As DNA, the CDR3 is TGTGCCAGCAGCTTTCTCCTAGCGGGAGTGCAAGAGACCCAGTACTTC.

The J gene is TRBJ2-5, the V gene TRBV15; a weak D match, TRBD2 (7 bases). V lost 4 bases and J 5 bases, leaving 14 bases between the germline ends. Germline V gene sequence: CDR1 LNHNV, CDR2 YYDKDF (reference sequence). The CDR3 consists of 14 residues. This CDR3 is CATSIRGGSETQYF. The CDR3 nucleotides are TGTGCCACCAGCATTCGCGGGGGCTCGGAGACCCAGTACTTC.

The chain employs TRBV29-1 and TRBJ2-7; tentative D call: TRBD2 (6 bases). The CDR3 contains 15 residues. V lost 8 bases to trimming and J lost 7 bases, with 27 bases between them. Germline V gives CDR1 SQVTM, CDR2 ANQGSEA. CDR3 residues: CSSPKVASVLLEQYF. As DNA, the CDR3 is TGCAGCAGTCCAAAGGTTGCTAGCGTTCTCTTAGAGCAGTACTTC.

The V gene is TRBV20-1, the J gene TRBJ2-3, with unresolved D. This CDR3 region has 12 residues. V lost 6 bases and J lost 3, with 10 bases in between. Germline-derived CDR1 and CDR2 are DFQATT and SNEGSKA (reference sequence). The CDR3 DNA reads TGCAGTGCCAACTCCATTACAGATACGCAGTATTTT. Translating gives CSANSITDTQYF.

A single count supports this clonotype. This sequence joins TRBV7-3 and TRBJ2-3, with D hard to call. Germline lookup yields CDR1 SGHTA and CDR2 FQGTGA. CDR3 size: 15 residues. The ends were cut back, 3 bases at V and 1 base at J, with 11 bases in the middle. This chain's CDR3 is CASSLSPDRTDTQYF. CDR3 sequence (DNA): TGTGCCAGCAGCTTGAGCCCTGACCGCACAGATACGCAGTATTTT.

The CDR3 nucleotides are TGTGCCAGCAGCTTTCCGGGACGGCATGGCTACACCTTC. It encodes CASSFPGRHGYTF. This sequence joins TRBV5-5 and TRBJ1-2; D is possibly TRBD1 (5 bases). V was pared by 2 bases and J by 6 bases, with 11 bases between. Germline CDR1 and CDR2: SGHKS and YYEKEE (reference sequence). The CDR3 is made up of 13 amino acids.

The chain is built from TRBV9 and TRBJ2-7, with TRBD2 matching over 9 bases. The CDR3 covers 12 residues. Germline assignment: CDR1 SGDLS and CDR2 YYNGEE. V shed 5 bases and J 7 bases; nucleotides not matched to a gene: 4. The CDR3 protein is CASRERGEEQYF. DNA of the CDR3: TGTGCCAGCAGGGAGCGGGGGGAAGAGCAGTACTTC.

The chain couples TRBV29-1 to TRBJ2-2; D is perhaps TRBD1 (6 bases). The CDR3 runs to 14 residues. In germline, CDR1 is SQVTM, CDR2 ANQGSEA. Trimming removed 7 bases from V and 5 bases from J, with 17 bases in between. The CDR3 DNA is TGCAGCGCCGACACTGCAGGGGTAACCGGGGAGCTGTTTTTT. Amino acids: CSADTAGVTGELFF.

This clonotype has at least ten counts. The CDR3 DNA is TGTGCCAGCAGTATACTAGCGACCGGCAATGAGCAGTTCTTC. Its protein is CASSILATGNEQFF. The chain joins TRBV12-3 or TRBV12-4 to TRBJ2-1, with TRBD2 identical over 7 bases. The length of the CDR3 is 14 residues. J was trimmed by 6 bases and V by 5 bases; bases with no gene match: 7.

CDR3: CASSVPGANEQYF. The CDR3 coding sequence is TGCGCCAGCAGCGTCCCTGGTGCAAATGAGCAGTACTTC. The rearrangement uses TRBV5-1 and TRBJ2-5; D uncertain. This CDR3 spans 13 amino acids. The V end lost 4 bases, the J end lost 11 bases, and 18 bases lay between the germline ends. CDR1 is SGHRS, CDR2 YFSETQ, per germline.

The rearrangement joins TRBV20-1 to TRBJ2-5, with 7 bases matching TRBD2. V lost 6 bases to trimming and J lost 4 bases; unmatched junction nucleotides: 14. Germline-derived CDR1 and CDR2 are DFQATT and SNEGSKA (reference sequence). The CDR3 has 15 residues. CDR3 nucleotides: TGCAGTGCCAGTTCTTCTGAGGGAGGGAGAGAGACCCAGTACTTC. Its protein product is CSASSSEGGRETQYF.

In its sample, this clonotype was seen a few times. This chain joins TRBV27 and TRBJ2-1, with D uncertain. CDR1 is MNHEY, CDR2 SMNVEV, per germline (reference sequence). The CDR3 loop spans 13 amino acids. The V end lost 6 bases, the J end lost 5 bases, and 11 bases lay between the germline ends. The CDR3 reads CASSSWRNNEQFF. DNA of the CDR3: TGTGCCAGCAGCTCATGGCGAAACAATGAGCAGTTCTTC.

This sequence joins TRBV24-1 and TRBJ2-1; perhaps TRBD2 as D (6 bases). V was pared by 0 bases and J by 8 bases, with 13 bases between. The CDR3 contains 15 residues. CDR1 and CDR2 (germline): KGHDR, SFDVKD. CDR3 DNA: TGTGCCACCAGTGATTTGGCGGCGGGAAAGGATGAGCAGTTCTTC. It codes for CATSDLAAGKDEQFF.

The chain carries TRBV28 and TRBJ2-1; tentatively, D is TRBD2 (6 bases). CDR3 size: 16 residues. The germline CDR1 and CDR2 sequences are MDHEN and SYDVKM. The V gene lost 5 bases and the J gene lost 3 bases, with 17 bases spanning the gap. The CDR3 reads CASSPPGDPGYNEQFF. As DNA, the CDR3 is TGTGCCAGCAGTCCCCCGGGGGACCCAGGCTACAATGAGCAGTTCTTC.

The chain couples TRBV15 to TRBJ2-7; perhaps TRBD2 as D (5 bases). V was pared by 4 bases and J by 0 bases, with 10 bases between. The CDR3 contains 14 residues. Germline-derived CDR1 and CDR2 are LNHNV and YYDKDF (reference sequence). DNA for the CDR3: TGTGCCACCAGCACAATACGGGACTCCTACGAGCAGTACTTC. Its protein product is CATSTIRDSYEQYF.

This clonotype has more than one count but fewer than ten. The chain is built from TRBV12-3 or TRBV12-4 and TRBJ2-3; TRBD2 agrees at 9 bases. V lost 3 bases and J lost 6; bases outside the gene matches: 10. The CDR3 loop spans 16 amino acids. CDR3 loop: CASSFSGSYSTDTQYF. CDR3 bases: TGTGCCAGCAGTTTTAGCGGGAGCTACTCAACGGATACGCAGTATTTT.

The V call is TRBV20-1, the J call TRBJ1-4, with D perhaps TRBD1 (5 bases). This CDR3 region has 14 residues. Germline CDR1 reads DFQATT; CDR2 reads SNEGSKA (reference sequence). Trimming removed 5 bases from V and 2 bases from J, with 12 bases in between. The chain's CDR3 is CSARDVATNEKLFF. In DNA, the CDR3 is TGCAGTGCTCGGGACGTCGCGACTAATGAAAAACTGTTTTTT.

This clonotype turned up a few times. This CDR3 is CASSSAAAMNTEAFF. The CDR3 coding sequence is TGTGCCAGCAGTAGTGCTGCGGCAATGAACACTGAAGCTTTCTTT. The chain has TRBV12-3 or TRBV12-4 and TRBJ1-1; no firm D call. The CDR3 is 15 amino acids. V was pared by 5 bases and J by 0 bases, with 13 bases between.

This clonotype appeared a single time. This chain uses TRBV12-3 or TRBV12-4 with TRBJ1-1; the match to TRBD1 covers 10 bases. The junction had 9 bases not matched to a gene; V was cut back by 6 bases and J by 5 bases. This CDR3 comprises 15 residues. The CDR3 here is CASRNDGTGETEAFF. In DNA, the CDR3 is TGTGCCAGCAGAAACGACGGGACAGGGGAGACTGAAGCTTTCTTT.